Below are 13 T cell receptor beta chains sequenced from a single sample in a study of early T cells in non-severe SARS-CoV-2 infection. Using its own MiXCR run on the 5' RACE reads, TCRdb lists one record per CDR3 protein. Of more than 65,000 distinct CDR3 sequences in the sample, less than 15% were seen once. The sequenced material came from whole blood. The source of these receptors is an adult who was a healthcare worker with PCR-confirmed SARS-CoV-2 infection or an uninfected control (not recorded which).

The chain's CDR3 is CASSPSADFNEKLFF. CDR3 bases: TGTGCCAGCTCACCATCGGCGGATTTTAATGAAAAACTGTTTTTT. The rearrangement links TRBV18 to TRBJ1-4; no reliable D call. The germline CDR1 and CDR2 sequences are KGHSH and LQKENI. The CDR3 totals 15 residues. The V gene lost 2 bases and the J gene lost 4 bases, with 11 bases spanning the gap. Variable domain in full (rest from reference TRBV18 and TRBJ1-4): NAGVMQNPRHLVRRRGQEARLRCSPMKGHSHVYWYRQLPEEGLKFMVYLQKENIIDESGMPKERFSAEFPKEGPSILRIQQVVRGDSAAYFCASSPSADFNEKLFFGSGTQLSVL.

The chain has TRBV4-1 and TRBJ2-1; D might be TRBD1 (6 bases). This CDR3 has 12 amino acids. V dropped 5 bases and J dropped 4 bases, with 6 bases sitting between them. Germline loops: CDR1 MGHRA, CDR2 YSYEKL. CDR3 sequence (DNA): TGCGCCAGCAGCGACAGGTACAATGAGCAGTTCTTC. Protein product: CASSDRYNEQFF.

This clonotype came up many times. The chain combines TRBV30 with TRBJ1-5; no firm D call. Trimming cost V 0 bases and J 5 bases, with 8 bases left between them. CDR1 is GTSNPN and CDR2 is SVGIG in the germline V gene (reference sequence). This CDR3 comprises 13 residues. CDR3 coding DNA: TGTGCCTGGAGTGTATATGCCGATCAGCCCCAGCATTTT. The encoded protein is CAWSVYADQPQHF. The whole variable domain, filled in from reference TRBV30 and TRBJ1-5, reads SQTIHQWPATLVQPVGSPLSLECTVEGTSNPNLYWYRQAAGRGLQLLFYSVGIGQISSEVPQNLSASRPQDRQFILSSKKLLLSDSGFYLCAWSVYADQPQHFGDGTRLSIL.

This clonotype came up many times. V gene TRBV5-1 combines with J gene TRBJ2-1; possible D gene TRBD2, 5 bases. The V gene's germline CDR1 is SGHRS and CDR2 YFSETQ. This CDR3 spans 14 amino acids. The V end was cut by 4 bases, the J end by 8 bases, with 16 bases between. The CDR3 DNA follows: TGCGCCAGCAGCCACTCGAGGGATTTCGATGAGCAGTTCTTC. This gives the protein CASSHSRDFDEQFF.

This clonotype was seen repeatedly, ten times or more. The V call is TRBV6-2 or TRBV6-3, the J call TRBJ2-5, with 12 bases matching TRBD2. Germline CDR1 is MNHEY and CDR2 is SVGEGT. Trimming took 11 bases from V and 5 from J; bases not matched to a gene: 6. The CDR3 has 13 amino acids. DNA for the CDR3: TGTGCCGCGACTAGCGGGAGCCCCGAGACCCAGTACTTC. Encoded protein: CAATSGSPETQYF.

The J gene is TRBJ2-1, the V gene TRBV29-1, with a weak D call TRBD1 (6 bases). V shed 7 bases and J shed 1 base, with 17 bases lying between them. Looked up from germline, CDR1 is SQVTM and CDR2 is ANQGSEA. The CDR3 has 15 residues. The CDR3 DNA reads TGCAGCGACTTGGCAGGGGCGATATCCTACAATGAGCAGTTCTTC. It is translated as CSDLAGAISYNEQFF.

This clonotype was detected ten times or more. The CDR3 DNA sequence: TGTGCCAGCAGCTTTAGCGGGGGGTCGTACAATGAGCAGTTCTTC. The encoded protein is CASSFSGGSYNEQFF. The V and J genes are TRBV5-4 and TRBJ2-1; 10 bases map to TRBD2. CDR1 is SGHNT and CDR2 is YYREEE in the germline V gene (reference sequence). The CDR3 extends over 15 amino acids. V trimming: 2 bases; J trimming: 4 bases; junction bases outside the gene matches: 3.

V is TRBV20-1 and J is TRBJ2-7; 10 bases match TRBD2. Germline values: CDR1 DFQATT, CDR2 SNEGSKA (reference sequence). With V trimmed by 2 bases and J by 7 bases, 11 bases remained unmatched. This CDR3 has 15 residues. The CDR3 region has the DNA TGCAGTGCTAGATCACTAGCGGGGCCTTCCGGGGAGCAGTACTTC. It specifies CSARSLAGPSGEQYF.

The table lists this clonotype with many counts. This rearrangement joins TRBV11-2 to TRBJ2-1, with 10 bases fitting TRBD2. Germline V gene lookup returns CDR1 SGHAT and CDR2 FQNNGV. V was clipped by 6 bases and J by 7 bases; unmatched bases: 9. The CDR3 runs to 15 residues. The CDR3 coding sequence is TGTGCCAGCAGATCCAGCGGGGGGGCCGGGAATGAGCAGTTCTTC. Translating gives CASRSSGGAGNEQFF.

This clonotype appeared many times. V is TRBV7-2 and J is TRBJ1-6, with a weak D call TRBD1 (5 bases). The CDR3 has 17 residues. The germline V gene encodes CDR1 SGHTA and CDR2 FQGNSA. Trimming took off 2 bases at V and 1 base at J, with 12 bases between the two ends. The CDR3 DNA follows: TGTGCCAGCAGCTTAACTAGGGGTGTATCCTATAATTCACCCCTCCACTTT. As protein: CASSLTRGVSYNSPLHF.

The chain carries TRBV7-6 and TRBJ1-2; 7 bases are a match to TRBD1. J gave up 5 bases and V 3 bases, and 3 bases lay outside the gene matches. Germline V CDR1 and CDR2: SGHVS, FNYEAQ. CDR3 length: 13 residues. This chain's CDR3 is CASSLGDRYGYTF. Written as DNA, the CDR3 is TGTGCCAGCAGCTTGGGGGACAGATATGGCTACACCTTC. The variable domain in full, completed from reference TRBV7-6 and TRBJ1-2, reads GAGVSQSPRYKVTKRGQDVALRCDPISGHVSLYWYRQALGQGPEFLTYFNYEAQQDKSGLPNDRFSAERPEGSISTLTIQRTEQRDSAMYRCASSLGDRYGYTFGSGTRLTVV.

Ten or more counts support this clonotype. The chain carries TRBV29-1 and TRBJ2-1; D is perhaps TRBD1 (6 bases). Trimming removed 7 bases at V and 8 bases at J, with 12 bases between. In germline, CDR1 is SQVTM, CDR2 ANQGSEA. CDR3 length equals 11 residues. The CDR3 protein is CSADRIDEQFF. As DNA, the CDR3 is TGCAGCGCTGACAGGATCGATGAGCAGTTCTTC.

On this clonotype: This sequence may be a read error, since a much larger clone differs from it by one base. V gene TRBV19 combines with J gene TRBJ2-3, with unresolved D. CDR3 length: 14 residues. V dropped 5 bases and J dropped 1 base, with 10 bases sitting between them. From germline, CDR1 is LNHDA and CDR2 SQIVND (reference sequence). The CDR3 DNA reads TGTGCCAGTAGTGGGTGGGGTCGCACAGATACGCAGTATTTT. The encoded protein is CASSGWGRTDTQYF.